This is a list of T cell receptor beta chains from one sample in a study of T cells after yellow fever vaccination. TCRdb recomputed calls from the 5' RACE reads with MiXCR, one row per CDR3 protein. The data contain 500,000 to 650,000 distinct CDR3 sequences, about a sixth of them singletons. The material sequenced was PBMCs, taken 5 days after the first yellow fever vaccination. The receptors stem from a man aged 18 to 35 who received the YFV17D yellow fever vaccine. Each CDR3 is given with its conserved first and last residue. D genes are given only for firm matches. Size tells how often a clone was seen (once, few, many) or the class of an expanded clone, and some rows leave it out.

size	J	length	D	V	DNA	CDR3
.	TRBJ2-1	17	TRBD2	TRBV9	TGTGCCAGCAGCGGGGGACTAGCGGTCGGGCCCCTAAATGAGCAGTTCTTC	CASSGGLAVGPLNEQFF
.	TRBJ2-2	14	.	TRBV30	TGTGCCTGGAGGAAGGGGGCGAACACCGGGGAGCTGTTTTTT	CAWRKGANTGELFF
.	TRBJ2-7	13	TRBD1	TRBV7-3	TGTGCCAGCAGCCCGGGACAGGGTCTTAGGCAGTACTTC	CASSPGQGLRQYF
few	TRBJ1-1	14	.	TRBV6-5	TGTGCCAGCAGTTACTTGCGGGGACTCACTGAAGCTTTCTTT	CASSYLRGLTEAFF
many	TRBJ2-1	15	TRBD2	TRBV5-1	TGCGCCAGCAGCTTGGGGACTAGCTTGAGCCGGGAGCAGTTCTTC	CASSLGTSLSREQFF
.	TRBJ2-1	16	.	TRBV7-9	TGTGCCAGCAGCTCGAAGACGGTTAGCTCCTACAATGAGCAGTTCTTC	CASSSKTVSSYNEQFF
few	TRBJ1-1	8	TRBD1	TRBV20-1	TGCAGTGCCAGGGGGTCTTTCTTT	CSARGSFF
.	TRBJ2-1	16	TRBD2	TRBV29-1	TGCAGCGTTGAGGGTATAGCGGGGGGGCACAACAATGAGCAGTTCTTC	CSVEGIAGGHNNEQFF
few	TRBJ1-1	17	.	TRBV5-1	TGCGCCAGCAGCTACACCGGCCGGAGGGTAATGAACACTGAAGCTTTCTTT	CASSYTGRRVMNTEAFF
.	TRBJ1-6	17	TRBD1	TRBV20-1	TGCAGTGCTAGAGATGAGGGTCGCAGGGGGCTGGAGTCACCCCTCCACTTT	CSARDEGRRGLESPLHF
.	TRBJ2-2	14	.	TRBV6-1	TGTGCCAGCAGTAGACCAGGGCACACCGGGGAGCTGTTTTTT	CASSRPGHTGELFF
few	TRBJ2-7	15	TRBD2	TRBV7-2	TGTGCCAGCAGCTTTACCTCGGGGGACTACTACGAGCAGTACTTC	CASSFTSGDYYEQYF
few	TRBJ2-5	13	TRBD2	TRBV7-8	TGTGCCAGCACTAGCGGGGCCCAAGAGACCCAGTACTTC	CASTSGAQETQYF
.	TRBJ2-7	14	TRBD1	TRBV5-1	TGCGCCAGCAGCTTCTACAGGGGTTCCTACGAGCAGTACTTC	CASSFYRGSYEQYF
.	TRBJ1-5	17	TRBD1	TRBV4-1	TGCGCCAGCAGACGTAATCCGGGACAGGGAAACCCCCAGCCCCAGCATTTT	CASRRNPGQGNPQPQHF
few	TRBJ1-6	18	TRBD1	TRBV28	TGTGCCAGCAGTTCCCACGGGACAGGAGAATTCTATAATTCACCCCTCCACTTT	CASSSHGTGEFYNSPLHF
few	TRBJ1-2	14	TRBD1	TRBV5-5	TGTGCCAGCAGTTTTACAGGGGAGCTGAATGGCTACACCTTC	CASSFTGELNGYTF
few	TRBJ2-5	13	.	TRBV14	TGTGCCAGCCGAGAAGAGTACCAAGAGACCCAGTACTTC	CASREEYQETQYF
many	TRBJ2-1	12	TRBD1	TRBV5-4	TGTGCCAGCAGCTTCTGGCAGGGGGCTAGGTTCTTC	CASSFWQGARFF
.	TRBJ2-2	15	TRBD1	TRBV24-1	TGTGCCACCAGTGCCACTCGGGCAGGGGGCGGGGAGCTGTTTTTT	CATSATRAGGGELFF
many	TRBJ1-2	11	.	TRBV5-1	TGCGCCAGCAGCGCGGGCTATGGCTACACCTTC	CASSAGYGYTF
.	TRBJ1-4	13	.	TRBV7-9	TGTGCCAGCACTACCGGGACGGGCGAAAAACTGTTTTTT	CASTTGTGEKLFF
.	TRBJ2-1	14	TRBD2	TRBV20-1	TGCAGTGCTAGACCCCCGGGACTACCCAATGAGCAGTTCTTC	CSARPPGLPNEQFF
.	TRBJ2-1	15	.	TRBV14	TGTGCCAGCAGCCAAGCACGTTCGCTCCACAATGAGCAGTTCTTC	CASSQARSLHNEQFF
.	TRBJ1-2	13	.	TRBV7-8	TGTGCCAGCAGCTTCGCTGGGAACTATGGCTACACCTTC	CASSFAGNYGYTF
.	TRBJ2-7	14	.	TRBV6-5	TGTGCCAGCAGTTACAAGGACAGCACCTACGAGCAGTACTTC	CASSYKDSTYEQYF
.	TRBJ2-3	15	.	TRBV24-1	TGTGCCACCAGTGATCGGGGGGCCAGCACAGATACGCAGTATTTT	CATSDRGASTDTQYF
few	TRBJ2-3	14	.	TRBV7-9	TGTGCCAGCAGCACCGTTCGGGACACAGATACGCAGTATTTT	CASSTVRDTDTQYF
.	TRBJ2-7	15	.	TRBV7-2	TGTGCCAGCAGCTTGCGGCGGGCGGGGATATACGAGCAGTACTTC	CASSLRRAGIYEQYF
.	TRBJ2-2	14	.	TRBV6-1	TGTGCCAGCAGTGAAAGTGCAAGAGGCGGGGAGCTGTTTTTT	CASSESARGGELFF
.	TRBJ1-4	18	TRBD1	TRBV5-1	TGCGCCAGCAGCTTGAACGCGGTGAGGGACAGATATAATGAAAAACTGTTTTTT	CASSLNAVRDRYNEKLFF
many	TRBJ1-1	13	.	TRBV7-3	TGTGCCAGCAGCTTAATCCAAGGGACTGAAGCTTTCTTT	CASSLIQGTEAFF
.	TRBJ2-7	19	TRBD2	TRBV25-1	TGTGCCAGCAGTGAATTTCGAATAGCGGGGGCCAGTGATTCCTACGAGCAGTACTTC	CASSEFRIAGASDSYEQYF
few	TRBJ1-1	11	TRBD1	TRBV6-5	TGTGCCAGCAGTGTCCGGGACAGGGACTTCTTT	CASSVRDRDFF
.	TRBJ2-5	18	TRBD1	TRBV6-1	TGTGCCAGCAGTCTGAGGACAGGGGGCGGCGGATTTGGAGAGACCCAGTACTTC	CASSLRTGGGGFGETQYF
few	TRBJ2-7	14	TRBD2	TRBV29-1	TGCAGCGTTCACAGCGGGGGGGGCTCCTACGAGCAGTACTTC	CSVHSGGGSYEQYF
many	TRBJ1-2	14	.	TRBV12-3/TRBV12-4	TGTGCCAGCTGGCTCGGGGGAGCTAACTATGGCTACACCTTC	CASWLGGANYGYTF
many	TRBJ2-7	15	.	TRBV5-5	TGTGCCAGCAGCCCAGGAGCGACCCTGTCCTACGAGCAGTACTTC	CASSPGATLSYEQYF
.	TRBJ1-4	16	.	TRBV7-9	TGTGCCAGCAGCTTAGTAGCGGCGCTCGGAAGGGAAAAACTGTTTTTT	CASSLVAALGREKLFF
few	TRBJ2-7	13	.	TRBV6-1	TGTGCCAGCAGTGATTTCAGGACCTACGAGCAGTACTTC	CASSDFRTYEQYF
.	TRBJ2-7	14	.	TRBV20-1	TGCAGTGCTAGGTTCCCGGACAGTGTTTTCGAGCAGTACTTC	CSARFPDSVFEQYF
few	TRBJ2-1	13	TRBD1	TRBV7-7	TGTGCCAGCAGCACAGGACAGGGCAATGAGCAGTTCTTC	CASSTGQGNEQFF
.	TRBJ2-3	17	TRBD2	TRBV7-2	TGTGCCAGCAGCAGAAGAGCGGCGGGGGGGCAGACAGATACGCAGTATTTT	CASSRRAAGGQTDTQYF
.	TRBJ1-2	10	.	TRBV20-1	TGCAGTGCTGAGTCCATCGGCTACACCTTC	CSAESIGYTF
few	TRBJ2-6	18	.	TRBV4-1	TGCGCCAGCAGCCCCAGGGGGGATTTCCTCTCTGGGGCCAACGTCCTGACTTTC	CASSPRGDFLSGANVLTF